This T cell receptor (beta chain) was documented in a study of control samples from healthy donors and cancer patients. Sequencing used immunoSEQ multiplex PCR; TCRdb keeps in-frame clones, though not all of them. The data contain about 140,000 clones, 90% to 95% of them singletons. The CDR3 runs to 17 residues. V was cut by 3 bases and J by 0 bases, with 15 bases left in between. Looked up from germline, CDR1 is MNHNS and CDR2 is SASEGT. The sequenced sample consisted of blood. This chain links TRBV6-1 with TRBJ1-5; D may be TRBD1 (6 bases). This clonotype was obtained from a man between 35 and 55 years old in good health. The CDR3 loop is CASSDMPGTLSNQPQHF. CDR3 sequence (DNA): TGTGCCAGCAGTGATATGCCCGGGACACTTAGCAATCAGCCCCAGCATTTT.